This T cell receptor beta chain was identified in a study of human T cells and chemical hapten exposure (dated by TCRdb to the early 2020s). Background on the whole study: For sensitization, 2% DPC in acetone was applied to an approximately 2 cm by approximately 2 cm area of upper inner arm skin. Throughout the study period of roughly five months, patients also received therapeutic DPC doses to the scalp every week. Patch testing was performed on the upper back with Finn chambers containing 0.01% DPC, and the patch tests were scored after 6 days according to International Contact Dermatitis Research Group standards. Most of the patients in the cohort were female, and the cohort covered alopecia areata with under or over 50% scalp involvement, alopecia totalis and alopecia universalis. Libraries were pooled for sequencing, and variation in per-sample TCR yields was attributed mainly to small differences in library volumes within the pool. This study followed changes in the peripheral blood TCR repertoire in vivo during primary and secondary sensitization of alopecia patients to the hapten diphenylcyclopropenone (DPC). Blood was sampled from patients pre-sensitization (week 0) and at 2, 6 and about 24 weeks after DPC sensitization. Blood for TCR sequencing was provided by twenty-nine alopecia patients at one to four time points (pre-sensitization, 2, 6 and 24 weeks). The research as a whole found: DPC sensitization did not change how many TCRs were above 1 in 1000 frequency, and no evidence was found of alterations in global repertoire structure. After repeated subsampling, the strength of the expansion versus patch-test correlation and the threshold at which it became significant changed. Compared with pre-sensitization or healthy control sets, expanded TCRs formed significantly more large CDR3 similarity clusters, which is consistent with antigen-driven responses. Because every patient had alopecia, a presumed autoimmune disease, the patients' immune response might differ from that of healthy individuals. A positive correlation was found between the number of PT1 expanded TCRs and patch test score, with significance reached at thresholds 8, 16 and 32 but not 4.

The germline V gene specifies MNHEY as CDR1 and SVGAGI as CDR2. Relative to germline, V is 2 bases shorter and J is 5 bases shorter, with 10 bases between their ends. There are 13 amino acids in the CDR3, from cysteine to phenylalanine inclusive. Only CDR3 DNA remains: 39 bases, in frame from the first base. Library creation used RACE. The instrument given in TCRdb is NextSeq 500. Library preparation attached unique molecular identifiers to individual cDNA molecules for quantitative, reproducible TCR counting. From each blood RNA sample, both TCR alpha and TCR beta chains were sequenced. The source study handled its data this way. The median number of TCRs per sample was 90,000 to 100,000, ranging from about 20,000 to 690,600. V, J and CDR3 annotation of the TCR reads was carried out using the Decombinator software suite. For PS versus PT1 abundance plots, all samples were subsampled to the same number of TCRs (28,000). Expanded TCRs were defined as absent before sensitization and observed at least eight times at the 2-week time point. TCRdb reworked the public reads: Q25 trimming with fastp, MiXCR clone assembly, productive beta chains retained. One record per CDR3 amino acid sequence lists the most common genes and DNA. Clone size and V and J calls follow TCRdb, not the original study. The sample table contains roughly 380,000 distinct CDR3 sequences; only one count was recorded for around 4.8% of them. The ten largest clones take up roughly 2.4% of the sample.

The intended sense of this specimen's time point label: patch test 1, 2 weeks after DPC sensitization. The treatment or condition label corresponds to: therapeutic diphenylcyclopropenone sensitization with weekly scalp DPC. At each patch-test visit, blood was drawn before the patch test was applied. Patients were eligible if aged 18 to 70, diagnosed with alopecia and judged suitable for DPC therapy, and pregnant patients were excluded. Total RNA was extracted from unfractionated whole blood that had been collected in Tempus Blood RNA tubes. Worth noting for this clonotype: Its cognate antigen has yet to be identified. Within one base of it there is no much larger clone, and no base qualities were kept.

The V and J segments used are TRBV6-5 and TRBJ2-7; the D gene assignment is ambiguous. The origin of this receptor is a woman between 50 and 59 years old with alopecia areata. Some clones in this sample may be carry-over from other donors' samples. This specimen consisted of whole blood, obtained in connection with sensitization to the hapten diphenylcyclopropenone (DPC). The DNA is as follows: TGTGCCAGCAGTTACAAGGGTATCGACGAGCAGTACTTC. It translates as CASSYKGIDEQYF.